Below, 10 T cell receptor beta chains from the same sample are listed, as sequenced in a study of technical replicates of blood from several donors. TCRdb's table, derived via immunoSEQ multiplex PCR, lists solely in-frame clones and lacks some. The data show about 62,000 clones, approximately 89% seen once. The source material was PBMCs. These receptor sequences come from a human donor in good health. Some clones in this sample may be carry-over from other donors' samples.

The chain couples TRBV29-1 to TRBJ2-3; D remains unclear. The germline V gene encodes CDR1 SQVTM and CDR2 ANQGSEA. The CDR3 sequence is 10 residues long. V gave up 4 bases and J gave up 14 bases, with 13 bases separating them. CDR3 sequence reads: CSVVEVDTYF. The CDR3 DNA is TGCAGCGTTGTAGAGGTAGATACGTATTTT.

The CDR3 DNA reads TGTGCCAGCAGCTTAGGGGAGTTATCTAATGAAAAACTGTTTTTT. Its protein product is CASSLGELSNEKLFF. This chain joins TRBV7-9 and TRBJ1-4, with D unresolved. The V gene's germline CDR1 is SEHNR and CDR2 FQNEAQ (reference sequence). With 1 base removed from V and 3 bases from J, the gap between germline ends came to 9 bases. This CDR3 region has 15 residues.

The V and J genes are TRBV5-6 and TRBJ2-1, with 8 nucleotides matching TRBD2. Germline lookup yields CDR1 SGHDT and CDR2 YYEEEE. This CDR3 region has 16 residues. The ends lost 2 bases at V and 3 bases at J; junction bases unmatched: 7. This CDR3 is CASSFLAGNGYNEQFF. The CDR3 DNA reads TGTGCCAGCAGCTTCTTAGCGGGAAACGGCTACAATGAGCAGTTCTTC.

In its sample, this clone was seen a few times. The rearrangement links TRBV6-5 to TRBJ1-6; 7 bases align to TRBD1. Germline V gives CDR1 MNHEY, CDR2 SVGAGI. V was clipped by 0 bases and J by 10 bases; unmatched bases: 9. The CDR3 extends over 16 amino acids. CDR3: CASSYSKDRLKSPLHF. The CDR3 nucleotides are TGTGCCAGCAGTTACTCAAAGGACAGGTTAAAATCACCCCTCCACTTT.

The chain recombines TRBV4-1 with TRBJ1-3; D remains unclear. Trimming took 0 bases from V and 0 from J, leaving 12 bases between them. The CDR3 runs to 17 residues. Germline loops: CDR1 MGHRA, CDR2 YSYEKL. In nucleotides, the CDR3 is TGCGCCAGCAGCCAAGATCCGATCCGGGTCTCTGGAAACACCATATATTTT. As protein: CASSQDPIRVSGNTIYF.

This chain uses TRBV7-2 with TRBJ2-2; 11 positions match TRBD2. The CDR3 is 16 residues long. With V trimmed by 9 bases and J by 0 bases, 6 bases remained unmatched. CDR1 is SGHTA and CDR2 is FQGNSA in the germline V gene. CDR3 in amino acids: CASRLAGTANTGELFF. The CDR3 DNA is TGTGCCAGTCGACTAGCGGGGACCGCGAACACCGGGGAGCTGTTTTTT.

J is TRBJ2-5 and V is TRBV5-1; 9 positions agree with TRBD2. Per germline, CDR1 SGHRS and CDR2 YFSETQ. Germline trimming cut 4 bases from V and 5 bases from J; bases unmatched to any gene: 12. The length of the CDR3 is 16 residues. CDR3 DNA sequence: TGCGCCAGCAGCCCGAGGGTAGCGGGGGCGCACGAGACCCAGTACTTC. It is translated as CASSPRVAGAHETQYF.

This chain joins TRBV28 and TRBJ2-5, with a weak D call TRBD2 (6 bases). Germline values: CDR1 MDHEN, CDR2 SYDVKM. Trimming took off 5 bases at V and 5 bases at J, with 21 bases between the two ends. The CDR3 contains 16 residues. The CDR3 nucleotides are TGTGCCAGCAGTCCGTCGGTGGGAGGCTCGGGGGAGACCCAGTACTTC. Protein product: CASSPSVGGSGETQYF.

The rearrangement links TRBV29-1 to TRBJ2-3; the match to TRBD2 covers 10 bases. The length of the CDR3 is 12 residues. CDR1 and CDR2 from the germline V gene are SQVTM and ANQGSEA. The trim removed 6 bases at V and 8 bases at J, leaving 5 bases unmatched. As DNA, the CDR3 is TGCAGCGTAAAGCGGGGGGGTTTTACGCAGTATTTT. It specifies CSVKRGGFTQYF.

The CDR3 reads CASSSPTGISNQPQHF. Here the CDR3 DNA reads TGTGCCAGCAGTTCCCCGACAGGGATAAGCAATCAGCCCCAGCATTTT. The chain combines TRBV6-6 with TRBJ1-5; 7 nucleotides align to TRBD1. V lost 4 bases, J lost 1 base, and 7 bases stayed unmatched. The V gene's germline CDR1 is MNHNY and CDR2 SVGAGI (reference sequence). The CDR3 is made up of 16 amino acids.